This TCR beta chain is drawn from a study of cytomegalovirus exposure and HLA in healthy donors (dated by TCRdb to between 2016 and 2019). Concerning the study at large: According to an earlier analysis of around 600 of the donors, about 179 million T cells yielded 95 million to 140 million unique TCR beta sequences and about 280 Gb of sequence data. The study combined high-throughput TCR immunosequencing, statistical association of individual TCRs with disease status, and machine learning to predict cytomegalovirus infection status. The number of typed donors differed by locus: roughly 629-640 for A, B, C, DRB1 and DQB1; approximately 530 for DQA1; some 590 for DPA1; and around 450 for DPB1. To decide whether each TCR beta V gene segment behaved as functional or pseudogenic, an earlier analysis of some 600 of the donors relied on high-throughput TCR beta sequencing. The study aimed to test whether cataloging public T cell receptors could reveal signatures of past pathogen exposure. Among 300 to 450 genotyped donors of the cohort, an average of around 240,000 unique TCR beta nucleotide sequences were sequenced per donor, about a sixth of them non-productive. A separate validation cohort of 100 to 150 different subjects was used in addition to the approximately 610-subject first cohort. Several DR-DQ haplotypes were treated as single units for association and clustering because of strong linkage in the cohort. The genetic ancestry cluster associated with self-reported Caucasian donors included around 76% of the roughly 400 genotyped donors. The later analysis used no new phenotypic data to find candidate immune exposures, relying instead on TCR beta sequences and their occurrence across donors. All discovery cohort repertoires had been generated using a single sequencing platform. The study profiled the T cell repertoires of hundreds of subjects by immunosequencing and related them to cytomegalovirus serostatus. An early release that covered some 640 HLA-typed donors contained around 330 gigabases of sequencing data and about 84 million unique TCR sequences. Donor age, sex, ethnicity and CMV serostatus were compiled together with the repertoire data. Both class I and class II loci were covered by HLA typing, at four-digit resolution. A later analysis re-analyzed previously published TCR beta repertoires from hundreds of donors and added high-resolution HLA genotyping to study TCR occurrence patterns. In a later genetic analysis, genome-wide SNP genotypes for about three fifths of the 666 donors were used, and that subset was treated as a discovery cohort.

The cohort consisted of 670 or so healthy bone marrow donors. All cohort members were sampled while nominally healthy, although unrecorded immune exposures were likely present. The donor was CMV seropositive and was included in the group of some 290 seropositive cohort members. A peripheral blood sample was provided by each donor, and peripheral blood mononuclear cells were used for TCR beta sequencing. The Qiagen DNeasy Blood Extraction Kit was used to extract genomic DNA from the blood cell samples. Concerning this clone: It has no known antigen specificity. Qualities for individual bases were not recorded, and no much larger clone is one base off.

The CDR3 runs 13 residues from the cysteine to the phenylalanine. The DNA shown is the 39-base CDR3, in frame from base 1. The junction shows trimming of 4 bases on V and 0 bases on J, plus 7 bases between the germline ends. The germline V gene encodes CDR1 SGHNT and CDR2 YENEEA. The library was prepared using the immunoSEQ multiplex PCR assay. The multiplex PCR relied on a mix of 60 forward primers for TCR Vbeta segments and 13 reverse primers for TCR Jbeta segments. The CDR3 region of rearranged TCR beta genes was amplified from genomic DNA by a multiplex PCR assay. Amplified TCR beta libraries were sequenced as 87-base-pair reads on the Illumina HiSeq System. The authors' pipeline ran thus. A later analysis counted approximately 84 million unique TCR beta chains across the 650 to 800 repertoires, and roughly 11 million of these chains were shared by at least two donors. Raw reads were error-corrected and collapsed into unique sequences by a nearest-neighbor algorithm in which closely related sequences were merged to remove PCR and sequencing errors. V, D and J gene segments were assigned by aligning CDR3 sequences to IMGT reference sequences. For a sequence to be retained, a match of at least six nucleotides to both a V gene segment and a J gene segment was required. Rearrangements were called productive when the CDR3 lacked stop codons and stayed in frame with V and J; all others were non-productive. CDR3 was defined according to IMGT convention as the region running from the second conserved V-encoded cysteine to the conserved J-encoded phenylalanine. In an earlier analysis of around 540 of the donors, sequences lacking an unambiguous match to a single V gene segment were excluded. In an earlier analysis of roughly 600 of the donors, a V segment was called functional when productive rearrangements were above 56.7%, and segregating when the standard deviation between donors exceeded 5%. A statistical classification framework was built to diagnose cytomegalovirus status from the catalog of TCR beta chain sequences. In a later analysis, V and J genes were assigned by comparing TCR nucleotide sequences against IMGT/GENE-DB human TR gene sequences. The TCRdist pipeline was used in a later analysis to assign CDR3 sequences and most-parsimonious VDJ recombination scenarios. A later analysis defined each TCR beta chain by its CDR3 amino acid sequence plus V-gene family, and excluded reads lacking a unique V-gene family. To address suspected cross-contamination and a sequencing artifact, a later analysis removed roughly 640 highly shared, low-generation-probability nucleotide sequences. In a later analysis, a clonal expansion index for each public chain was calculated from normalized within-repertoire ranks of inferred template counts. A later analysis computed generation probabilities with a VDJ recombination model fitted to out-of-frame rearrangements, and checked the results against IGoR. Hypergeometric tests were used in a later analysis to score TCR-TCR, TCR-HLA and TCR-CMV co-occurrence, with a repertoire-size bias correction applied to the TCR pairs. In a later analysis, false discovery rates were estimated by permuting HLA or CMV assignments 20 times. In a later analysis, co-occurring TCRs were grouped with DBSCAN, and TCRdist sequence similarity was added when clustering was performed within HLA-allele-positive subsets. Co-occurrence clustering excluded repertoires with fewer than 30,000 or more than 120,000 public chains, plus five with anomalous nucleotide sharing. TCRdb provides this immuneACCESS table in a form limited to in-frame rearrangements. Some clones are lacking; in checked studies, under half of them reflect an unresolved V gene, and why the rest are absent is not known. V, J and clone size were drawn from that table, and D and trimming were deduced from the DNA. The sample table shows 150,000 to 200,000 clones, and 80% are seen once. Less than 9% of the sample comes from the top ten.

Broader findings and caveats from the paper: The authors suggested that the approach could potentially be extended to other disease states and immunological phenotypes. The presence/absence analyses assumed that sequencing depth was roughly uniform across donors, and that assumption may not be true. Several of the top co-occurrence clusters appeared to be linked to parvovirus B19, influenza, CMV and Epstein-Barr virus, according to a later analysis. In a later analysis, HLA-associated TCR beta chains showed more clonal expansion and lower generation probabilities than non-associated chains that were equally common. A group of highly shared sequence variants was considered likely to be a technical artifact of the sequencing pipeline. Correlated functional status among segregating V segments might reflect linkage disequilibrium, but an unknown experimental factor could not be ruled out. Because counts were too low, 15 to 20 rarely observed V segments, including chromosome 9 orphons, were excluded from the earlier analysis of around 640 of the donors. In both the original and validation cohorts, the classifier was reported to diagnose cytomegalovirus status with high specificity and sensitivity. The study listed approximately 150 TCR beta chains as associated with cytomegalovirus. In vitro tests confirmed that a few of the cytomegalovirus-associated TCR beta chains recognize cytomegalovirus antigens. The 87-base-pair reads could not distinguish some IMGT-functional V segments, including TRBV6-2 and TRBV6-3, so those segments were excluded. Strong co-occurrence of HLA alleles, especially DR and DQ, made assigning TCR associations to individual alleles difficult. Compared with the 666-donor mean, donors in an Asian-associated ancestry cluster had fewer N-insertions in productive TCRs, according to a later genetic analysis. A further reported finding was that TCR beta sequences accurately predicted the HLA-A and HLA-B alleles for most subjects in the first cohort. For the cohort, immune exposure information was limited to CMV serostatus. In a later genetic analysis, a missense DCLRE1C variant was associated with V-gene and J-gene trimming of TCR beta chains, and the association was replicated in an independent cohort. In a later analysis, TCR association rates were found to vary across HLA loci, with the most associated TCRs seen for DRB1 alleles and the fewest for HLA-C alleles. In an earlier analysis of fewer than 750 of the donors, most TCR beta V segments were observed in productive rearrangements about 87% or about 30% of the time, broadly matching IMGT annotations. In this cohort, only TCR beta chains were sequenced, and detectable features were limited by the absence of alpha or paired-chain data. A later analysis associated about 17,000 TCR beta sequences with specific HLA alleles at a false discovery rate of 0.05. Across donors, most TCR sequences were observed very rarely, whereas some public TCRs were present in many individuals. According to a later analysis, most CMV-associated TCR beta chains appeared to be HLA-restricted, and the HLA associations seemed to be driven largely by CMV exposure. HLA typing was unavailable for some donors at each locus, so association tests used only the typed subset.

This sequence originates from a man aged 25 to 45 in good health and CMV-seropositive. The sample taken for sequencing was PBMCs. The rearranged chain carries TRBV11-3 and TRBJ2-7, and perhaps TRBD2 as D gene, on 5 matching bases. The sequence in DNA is TGTGCCAGCAGCTCCCGGGGCTCCTACGAGCAGTACTTC. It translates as CASSSRGSYEQYF.